This T cell receptor beta chain was found in a study of blood T cell repertoires in COVID-19. Study context: Spain, Italy and the United States supplied samples that represented acute and convalescent COVID-19. PBMCs, B-cell-depleted T cells, or T cells provided the cDNA or gDNA that made up the material.

The CDR3 runs 17 residues. The germline gives CDR1 LNHDA, CDR2 SQIVND (reference sequence). V trimming: 7 bases; J trimming: 0 bases; junction bases outside the gene matches: 10. Clones were read by immunoSEQ multiplex PCR, and TCRdb kept only the in-frame ones, dropping some. The repertoire holds 110,000 to 150,000 clones, about 79% seen once, with about 9.4% in the top ten. The chain is built from TRBV19 and TRBJ1-5, with 9 positions matching TRBD1. This TCR was sampled from a man in his fifties or sixties with active or convalescent COVID-19. Sequenced sample: peripheral blood. CDR3 region: CASTRDRDRGSNQPQHF. The CDR3 nucleotides read TGTGCCAGTACCCGGGACAGGGATAGGGGTAGCAATCAGCCCCAGCATTTT.